Shown below are 25 T cell receptor beta chains from a single sample sequenced in a study of T cells in Graves' hyperthyroidism and ophthalmopathy (dated by TCRdb to the late 2010s). Libraries were built with multiplex PCR. Sequencing took place on an Illumina HiSeq 2000. TCR beta CDR3 regions were amplified from RNA transcripts. A first-round RT-PCR of the TCR CDR3 used the HTBI primer set with the Qiagen OneStep RT-PCR kit. TCRdb itself trimmed the public reads at Q25 with fastp, ran MiXCR and retained productive beta chains. Identical CDR3 proteins give one entry, which carries the most common genes and DNA. This sample comprises roughly 400,000 distinct CDR3 sequences, 15% to 18% of them detected only once. 25% to 30% of the sample is taken by the ten largest. The sample taken for sequencing was blood. The receptor source for this set is a woman aged 18-30 years with Graves' hyperthyroidism that later progressed to Graves' ophthalmopathy.

This clonotype occurred many times. The chain has TRBV27 and TRBJ1-2; TRBD1 might be the D (5 bases). This CDR3 has 12 amino acids. With 8 bases removed from V and 8 bases from J, the gap between germline ends came to 15 bases. Germline V gene data show CDR1 as MNHEY and CDR2 as SMNVEV (reference sequence). DNA of the CDR3: TGTGCCAGCCAGGGCGGGGCAGAGGGCTACACCTTC. This encodes CASQGGAEGYTF.

This clonotype occurred many times. The chain joins TRBV12-3 or TRBV12-4 to TRBJ1-2; D may be TRBD1 (6 bases). V lost 3 bases and J 7 bases, leaving 21 bases between the germline ends. This CDR3 region has 16 residues. CDR3 coding DNA: TGTGCCAGCAGTTTTGGGACATTCTCCGTACGGGGTGGCTACACCTTC. Its protein is CASSFGTFSVRGGYTF.

The CDR3, as DNA: TGTGCCTCCCGGCGGGAGAGGAGCTCCTACGAGCAGTACTTC. As protein: CASRRERSSYEQYF. The V call is TRBV13, the J call TRBJ2-7; 7 bases fit TRBD2. CDR1 and CDR2 (germline): PRHDT, FYEKMQ (reference sequence). CDR3 length equals 14 residues. The V gene end was trimmed by 11 bases and the J gene end by 0 bases; junction bases not matched to a gene: 10.

This clonotype came up many times. J is TRBJ2-1 and V is TRBV27; no firm D call. Trimming took 8 bases from V and 9 from J, leaving 11 bases between them. The CDR3 loop spans 11 amino acids. Germline-derived CDR1 and CDR2 are MNHEY and SMNVEV (reference sequence). CDR3 amino acids: CASGPSSEQFF. The CDR3 DNA reads as TGTGCCAGCGGCCCTTCTTCTGAGCAGTTCTTC.

Concerning this clonotype: One end of the junction does not line up with germline, which may come from a read error. The chain uses TRBV6-1 and TRBJ1-3; D may be TRBD1 (5 bases). The CDR3 contains 15 residues. The germline gives CDR1 MNHNS, CDR2 SASEGT. CDR3 bases: TGTTCCAGCAGTGAATGGAGGGGCTCTGGAAACACCATATATTTT. Its protein is CSSSEWRGSGNTIYF.

V usage is TRBV7-9 and J usage is TRBJ1-4, with D unclear. Between the trimmed V and J ends, which lost 3 bases and 8 bases, there was a span of 13 bases. This CDR3 has 14 amino acids. From germline, CDR1 is SEHNR and CDR2 FQNEAQ (reference sequence). CDR3 residues: CASSLGGDGEKLFF. DNA of the CDR3: TGTGCCAGCAGCTTGGGTGGTGACGGGGAAAAACTGTTTTTT. Full variable domain (rest looked up from reference TRBV7-9 and TRBJ1-4): DTGVSQNPRHKITKRGQNVTFRCDPISEHNRLYWYRQTLGQGPEFLTYFQNEAQLEKSRLLSDRFSAERPKGSFSTLEIQRTEQGDSAMYLCASSLGGDGEKLFFGSGTQLSVL.

This clonotype was counted only a few times. The chain combines TRBV24-1 with TRBJ2-7, with no clear D. This CDR3 has 16 residues. The germline V and J ends were trimmed by 0 bases and 0 bases, with 11 bases remaining between them. Germline loops: CDR1 KGHDR, CDR2 SFDVKD. The CDR3 DNA sequence: TGTGCCACCAGTGATTTGGCCCGGGCGTACTCCTACGAGCAGTACTTC. The encoded protein is CATSDLARAYSYEQYF.

Many counts were recorded for this clonotype. This chain connects TRBV20-1 to TRBJ2-7; 7 positions agree with TRBD2. The germline gives CDR1 DFQATT, CDR2 SNEGSKA (reference sequence). The V and J ends lost 3 bases and 5 bases, in that order; junction bases with no gene match: 4. This CDR3 has 12 amino acids. CDR3 nucleotide sequence: TGCAGTGCTAGCGGGAGGAGGCACGAGCAGTACTTC. Its translation: CSASGRRHEQYF.

In the case of this clonotype: It may be a read error: a sequence one base away is much more abundant. CDR3 residues: CASSTAGRETQYF. The CDR3 DNA is TGTGCCAGCAGTACCGCAGGGCGCGAGACCCAGTACTTC. This chain uses TRBV28 with TRBJ2-5; TRBD1 might be the D (5 bases). The CDR3 sequence is 13 residues long. The V end lost 5 bases, the J end lost 5 bases, and 12 bases lay between the germline ends. Germline V CDR1 and CDR2: MDHEN, SYDVKM. Based on the CDR3 plus reference TRBV28 and TRBJ2-5, the full variable domain is DVKVTQSSRYLVKRTGEKVFLECVQDMDHENMFWYRQDPGLGLRLIYFSYDVKMKEKGDIPEGYSVSREKKERFSLILESASTNQTSMYLCASSTAGRETQYFGPGTRLLVL.

This clonotype was counted between two and nine times. This rearrangement joins TRBV5-7 to TRBJ2-7; 13 bases fit TRBD2. TRBV5-7 is known as an ORF, though its function is uncertain. With V trimmed by 0 bases and J by 6 bases, 18 bases remained unmatched. The CDR3 extends over 20 amino acids. Here the CDR3 DNA reads TGTGCCAGCAGCTTGGATGGGGCCCACGGGACTAGCGGGATTGTCTGCGAGCAGTACTTC. The encoded protein is CASSLDGAHGTSGIVCEQYF.

This clonotype was counted a few times. The rearrangement joins TRBV3-1 to TRBJ1-2; TRBD1 matches at 7 bases. V was clipped by 3 bases and J by 4 bases; unmatched bases: 5. The length of the CDR3 is 14 residues. Germline V CDR1 and CDR2: LGHDT, YNNKEL (reference sequence). The CDR3 sequence is CASSHQGVVYGYTF. The DNA for the CDR3 is TGTGCCAGCAGCCACCAGGGGGTCGTCTATGGCTACACCTTC. Supplemented by reference TRBV3-1 and TRBJ1-2, the full variable domain reads DTAVSQTPKYLVTQMGNDKSIKCEQNLGHDTMYWYKQDSKKFLKIMFSYNNKELIINETVPNRFSPKSPDKAHLNLHINSLELGDSAVYFCASSHQGVVYGYTFGSGTRLTVV.

With respect to this clonotype: A much larger clone differs by one base, so this may be a read error. V and J are TRBV28 and TRBJ1-1, with D uncertain. The CDR3 has 13 amino acids. Germline CDR1 is MDHEN and CDR2 is SYDVKM. V lost 3 bases and J 9 bases, leaving 14 bases between the germline ends. The CDR3 sequence is CASSLGIKTKAFF. The CDR3 nucleotides read TGTGCCAGCAGTTTGGGGATTAAAACTAAAGCTTTCTTT. The full variable domain, completed using reference TRBV28 and TRBJ1-1, is DVKVTQSSRYLVKRTGEKVFLECVQDMDHENMFWYRQDPGLGLRLIYFSYDVKMKEKGDIPEGYSVSREKKERFSLILESASTNQTSMYLCASSLGIKTKAFFGQGTRLTVV.

As to this clonotype: Given a much more abundant clone one base away, this may be a read error. The conserved phenylalanine or tryptophan is not found at the CDR3 terminus, so this likely reflects a read error. This rearrangement joins TRBV20-1 to TRBJ2-3, with D tentatively TRBD2 (5 bases). V dropped 1 base and J dropped 1 base, with 9 bases sitting between them. From germline, CDR1 is DFQATT and CDR2 SNEGSKA (reference sequence). The CDR3 is 14 residues long. This chain's CDR3 is CSARVSSGTDTQYS. CDR3 DNA sequence: TGCAGTGCTAGAGTGAGTAGCGGCACAGATACGCAGTATTCT.

This clonotype occurred many times. The chain employs TRBV20-1 and TRBJ2-5; possibly TRBD1 for D (6 bases). CDR3 size: 17 residues. V was pared by 1 base and J by 4 bases, with 22 bases between. CDR1 and CDR2 from the germline V gene are DFQATT and SNEGSKA (reference sequence). The CDR3 loop is CSARVGHGGSSTETQYF. The CDR3 DNA follows: TGCAGTGCTAGAGTGGGTCATGGGGGCTCAAGCACAGAGACCCAGTACTTC.

This clonotype was seen many times. The chain links TRBV5-5 to TRBJ2-1; 12 bases line up with TRBD2. Trimming at V came to 4 bases and at J to 1 base, leaving 12 bases not matched to a gene. Looked up from germline, CDR1 is SGHKS and CDR2 is YYEKEE (reference sequence). The CDR3 consists of 19 residues. The CDR3 sequence: CASSRERTSGIGSYNEQFF. The CDR3 DNA sequence: TGTGCCAGCAGCCGGGAGCGGACTAGCGGGATCGGATCCTACAATGAGCAGTTCTTC.

This clonotype came up a few times. CDR3 sequence: CATSPRGEETQYF. The CDR3 bases are TGTGCCACCAGCCCCCGAGGGGAAGAGACCCAGTACTTC. The chain uses TRBV24-1 and TRBJ2-5; D is possibly TRBD1 or TRBD2 (5 bases each). The germline V and J ends were trimmed by 7 bases and 3 bases, with 11 bases remaining between them. CDR3 length: 13 amino acids. Germline lookup yields CDR1 KGHDR and CDR2 SFDVKD.

There are many counts of this clonotype. The chain links TRBV5-1 to TRBJ2-7; no firm D call. The CDR3 totals 14 residues. Germline loops: CDR1 SGHRS, CDR2 YFSETQ. Trimming removed 0 bases at V and 6 bases at J, with 13 bases between. This CDR3 is CASSLDGRKGEQYF. DNA for the CDR3: TGCGCCAGCAGCTTGGATGGCAGGAAGGGCGAGCAGTACTTC.

In this sample, this clonotype turned up many times. V is TRBV20-1 and J is TRBJ2-3; no clear D. The CDR3 length is 15 residues. Trimming shortened V by 0 bases and J by 0 bases, and 10 bases separated the two germline ends. Germline V gives CDR1 DFQATT, CDR2 SNEGSKA (reference sequence). The CDR3 region is CSARDLGSSTDTQYF. As DNA, the CDR3 is TGCAGTGCTAGAGATTTGGGTTCTAGCACAGATACGCAGTATTTT.

In its sample, this clonotype was seen many times. J is TRBJ1-5 and V is TRBV18; no reliable D call. Germline assignment: CDR1 KGHSH and CDR2 LQKENI. V lost 6 bases and J 5 bases, leaving 11 bases between the germline ends. The CDR3 length is 13 residues. The CDR3 reads CASSAGRDQPQHF. The CDR3 DNA sequence: TGTGCCAGCTCCGCGGGGAGGGATCAGCCCCAGCATTTT.

This clonotype occurred a few times. The V call is TRBV2, the J call TRBJ2-5; 15 bases agree with TRBD2. The CDR3 is 17 amino acids. Germline CDR1 reads SNHLY; CDR2 reads FYNNEI. The ends lost 6 bases at V and 4 bases at J; junction bases unmatched: 9. The CDR3 DNA sequence: TGTGCCAGCAGAAGGACTAGCGGGAGGGGGGGGGGAGAGACCCAGTACTTC. Translating it yields CASRRTSGRGGGETQYF.

This clonotype was counted ten times or more. This rearrangement joins TRBV7-9 to TRBJ1-1; 8 positions match TRBD1. Germline V gives CDR1 SEHNR, CDR2 FQNEAQ (reference sequence). V lost 5 bases and J lost 5; bases outside the gene matches: 25. The length of the CDR3 is 20 residues. The CDR3: CASSHSRTPGQANFRTEAFF. The CDR3 DNA reads TGTGCCAGCAGCCACTCCCGTACCCCGGGACAGGCAAACTTTAGGACTGAAGCTTTCTTT.

This clonotype showed up many times. The chain links TRBV6-1 to TRBJ1-5; D remains unclear. There are 18 residues in the CDR3. The V gene lost 0 bases and the J gene lost 0 bases, with 15 bases spanning the gap. Germline CDR1 is MNHNS and CDR2 is SASEGT. The CDR3 sequence is CASSEALRASYSNQPQHF. The CDR3 bases are TGTGCCAGCAGTGAAGCGCTGAGGGCCTCCTATAGCAATCAGCCCCAGCATTTT.

V usage is TRBV27 and J usage is TRBJ1-6, with D perhaps TRBD1 (6 bases). V dropped 3 bases and J dropped 7 bases, with 10 bases sitting between them. Germline V CDR1 and CDR2: MNHEY, SMNVEV (reference sequence). CDR3 length equals 14 residues. In DNA form, the CDR3 reads TGTGCCAGCAGTTTGTTACAGGGAAATTCACCCCTCCACTTT. Its protein is CASSLLQGNSPLHF.

This clonotype has more than one count but fewer than ten. V is TRBV7-3 and J is TRBJ2-7; D is possibly TRBD1 (6 bases). Germline lookup yields CDR1 SGHTA and CDR2 FQGTGA. The CDR3 covers 13 residues. Trimming shortened V by 1 base and J by 5 bases, and 9 bases separated the two germline ends. The CDR3 nucleotides are TGTGCCAGCAGCTTAATCAGGGGCGACGAGCAGTACTTC. The encoded protein is CASSLIRGDEQYF. Variable domain in full (rest from reference TRBV7-3 and TRBJ2-7): GAGVSQTPSNKVTEKGKYVELRCDPISGHTALYWYRQSLGQGPEFLIYFQGTGAADDSGLPNDRFFAVRPEGSVSTLKIQRTERGDSAVYLCASSLIRGDEQYFGPGTRLTVT.

This clonotype appeared many times. This chain uses TRBV28 with TRBJ2-7; TRBD1 agrees at 8 bases. J lost 0 bases, V lost 5 bases, and 9 bases had no gene match. Germline CDR1 MDHEN, CDR2 SYDVKM. CDR3 length: 16 amino acids. CDR3 DNA sequence: TGTGCCAGCAGTCTTTTTGGGACAGGTATCTCCTACGAGCAGTACTTC. Its protein is CASSLFGTGISYEQYF.